This note documents a single T cell receptor (beta chain) sequence. This sample was included in a study of blood T cell repertoires in COVID-19. For the study at large: Samples representing acute and convalescent COVID-19 were sourced from the United States, Italy and Spain.

V shed 5 bases, J shed 11 bases, and the junction held 6 bases outside the gene matches. The CDR3 length is 11 residues. CDR1 and CDR2 from the germline V gene are DFQATT and SNEGSKA (reference sequence). In the source study's methods: Estimated nucleated cell counts came from reference gene primer amplification. Profiling relied on immunoSEQ multiplex PCR, and the TCRdb table lists in-frame clones only, not all of them. V, J and clone size were drawn from that table, and D and trimming were deduced from the DNA. The table lists some 66,000 clones, approximately 90% of them singletons. This clonotype was obtained from a human donor in a cohort sampled during active COVID-19. The specimen was peripheral blood. This sequence joins TRBV20-1 and TRBJ2-3; TRBD1 agrees at 8 bases. CDR3 sequence reads: CSARTGSWQYF. The CDR3 DNA reads as TGCAGTGCTCGGACAGGGAGTTGGCAGTATTTT.